This entry lists 13 T cell receptor beta chains sequenced from one sample in a study of OX40 agonist ivuxolimab in advanced cancers. Libraries were prepared by immunoSEQ multiplex PCR; TCRdb keeps only in-frame clonotypes and omits some of them. The sample includes some 84,000 clones, roughly 89% of them seen just once. The sample consisted of CD4+ or CD8+ T cells sorted from blood, taken in a trial of the OX40 agonist ivuxolimab. These receptors were obtained from an adult with an advanced solid tumor such as melanoma, head and neck, liver or kidney cancer.

The rearrangement uses TRBV5-6 and TRBJ2-6; no definite D call. The CDR3 loop spans 18 amino acids. V was clipped by 6 bases and J by 0 bases, with 19 bases between them. CDR1 is SGHDT, CDR2 YYEEEE, per germline. CDR3: CASIVTIVGISGANVLTF. CDR3 DNA: TGTGCCAGCATCGTTACGATAGTGGGTATCTCTGGGGCCAACGTCCTGACTTTC.

The chain has TRBV9 and TRBJ2-1; D is unclear. In germline, CDR1 is SGDLS, CDR2 YYNGEE. The CDR3 is 15 amino acids. Deletions cut 5 bases from V and 5 bases from J, with 17 bases between. CDR3 protein: CASRLGLGINNEQFF. CDR3 DNA: TGTGCCAGCAGACTCGGGCTAGGGATCAACAATGAGCAGTTCTTC.

The chain has TRBV7-3 and TRBJ2-1, with D tentatively TRBD1 (7 bases). The germline V gene has CDR1 SGHTA and CDR2 FQGTGA. The CDR3 has 14 amino acids. The V end lost 5 bases, the J end lost 8 bases, and 16 bases lay between the germline ends. The CDR3 protein is CASSPPGGGHEQFF. The DNA for the CDR3 is TGTGCCAGCAGCCCCCCCGGAGGGGGCCATGAGCAGTTCTTC.

The chain has TRBV14 and TRBJ1-1; D is uncertain. The CDR3 runs to 16 residues. V lost 3 bases and J 0 bases, leaving 14 bases between the germline ends. The germline CDR1 and CDR2 sequences are SGHDN and FVKESK. Written as DNA, the CDR3 is TGTGCCAGCAGCCATGTTGTCCTGCTAATGAACACTGAAGCTTTCTTT. It translates to CASSHVVLLMNTEAFF.

The chain recombines TRBV11-1 with TRBJ2-5; D is perhaps TRBD1 (6 bases). Trimming cost V 2 bases and J 4 bases, with 11 bases left between them. Germline assignment: CDR1 SGHAT and CDR2 FQDESV (reference sequence). CDR3 length: 14 amino acids. DNA of the CDR3: TGTGCCAGCAGCTTACGCAGGGGCAGAGAGACCCAGTACTTC. Translating gives CASSLRRGRETQYF. Full variable domain (missing parts from reference TRBV11-1 and TRBJ2-5): EAEVAQSPRYKITEKSQAVAFWCDPISGHATLYWYRQILGQGPELLVQFQDESVVDDSQLPKDRFSAERLKGVDSTLKIQPAELGDSAMYLCASSLRRGRETQYFGPGTRLLVL.

This clone is a singleton in its sample. The CDR3 is CASSSLFSREGNYNEQFF. For the CDR3, the DNA is TGTGCCAGCAGTTCCCTTTTTTCGAGGGAGGGTAACTACAATGAGCAGTTCTTC. V gene TRBV28 combines with J gene TRBJ2-1; 7 bases are a match to TRBD2. Per germline, CDR1 MDHEN and CDR2 SYDVKM. Germline trimming cut 4 bases from V and 3 bases from J; bases unmatched to any gene: 15. There are 18 residues in the CDR3.

About this clone: One junction end disagrees with the germline gene, perhaps due to a read error. The chain couples TRBV4-1 to TRBJ1-6, with D unresolved. Germline V lookup: CDR1 MGHRA, CDR2 YSYEKL. This CDR3 is built from 13 residues. CDR3 protein: CVSSQVINSPLHF. The CDR3 DNA follows: TGCGTCAGCAGCCAAGTAATAAATTCACCCCTCCACTTT.

The chain recombines TRBV30 with TRBJ1-5; the D gene is possibly TRBD1 (5 bases). The germline V and J ends were trimmed by 1 base and 0 bases, with 7 bases remaining between them. The germline V gene has CDR1 GTSNPN and CDR2 SVGIG (reference sequence). The CDR3 totals 14 residues. The CDR3 coding sequence is TGTGCCTGGAGTGGGGGGGTTAGCAATCAGCCCCAGCATTTT. This sequence encodes CAWSGGVSNQPQHF.

This clone showed up just a few times. V usage is TRBV28 and J usage is TRBJ2-1; D might be TRBD1 (6 bases). The CDR3 sequence is 13 residues long. The germline V gene has CDR1 MDHEN and CDR2 SYDVKM. The V end was cut by 7 bases, the J end by 5 bases, with 12 bases between. Here the CDR3 DNA reads TGTGCCAGCAACCAACAGGGAAACAATGAGCAGTTCTTC. Its translation: CASNQQGNNEQFF.

The chain recombines TRBV19 with TRBJ1-1, with 10 nucleotides matching TRBD1. Germline CDR1 LNHDA, CDR2 SQIVND (reference sequence). J gave up 6 bases and V 5 bases, and 6 bases lay outside the gene matches. The CDR3 loop spans 14 amino acids. The CDR3 nucleotides read TGTGCCAGTAGTCAGACAGGGGGCGTTTCTGAAGCTTTCTTT. Its protein product is CASSQTGGVSEAFF.

This chain connects TRBV27 to TRBJ1-4; weak D call: TRBD1 (6 bases). Deletions cut 2 bases from V and 0 bases from J, with 7 bases between. CDR1 MNHEY and CDR2 SMNVEV come from the germline V gene (reference sequence). The CDR3 consists of 15 residues. The CDR3 DNA follows: TGTGCCAGCAGTTTAAGGGGGACAACTAATGAAAAACTGTTTTTT. Translating it yields CASSLRGTTNEKLFF.

The rearrangement links TRBV6-5 to TRBJ1-2; D unclear. Germline loops: CDR1 MNHEY, CDR2 SVGAGI. The CDR3 is 12 amino acids. Trimming removed 8 bases from V and 7 bases from J, with 14 bases in between. CDR3 sequence: CASGRTGSGYTF. The CDR3 DNA sequence: TGTGCCAGCGGGCGGACCGGGTCTGGCTACACCTTC.

The chain combines TRBV5-5 with TRBJ1-2; no clear D gene. There are 14 residues in the CDR3. Per the germline V gene, CDR1 is SGHKS and CDR2 is YYEKEE (reference sequence). V was pared by 0 bases and J by 3 bases, with 9 bases between. CDR3 residues: CASSLAYRDYGYTF. DNA for the CDR3: TGTGCCAGCAGCTTGGCCTACCGAGACTATGGCTACACCTTC.